This T cell receptor (beta chain) was recorded in a study of cytomegalovirus exposure and HLA in healthy donors. Study-level findings and limits: Indistinguishability led to the exclusion of some V segments, TRBV6-2 and TRBV6-3 included. The study labeled roughly 160 TCR beta chains cytomegalovirus-associated. In a later analysis, V- and J-gene trimming of beta chains associated with a DCLRE1C missense variant, replicated independently.

With respect to this clone: Antigen specificity is unknown.

60 Vbeta and 13 Jbeta primers were used in PCR. Original methodology: A follow-up analysis tallied tens of millions of unique TCR beta chains, some 11 million shared. Measured with immunoSEQ multiplex PCR; TCRdb has only the in-frame clones, and not every one. That table supplies the V and J calls and clone size; D and trimming were determined from the DNA. The data contain roughly 240,000 clones, about three quarters of them singletons. Germline CDR1 SGHRS, CDR2 YFSETQ. Germline trimming cut 3 bases from V and 5 bases from J; bases unmatched to any gene: 6. CDR3 length: 15 amino acids. The sample taken for sequencing was PBMCs. The receptor was isolated from a boy younger than 18 in good health and CMV-seronegative. The chain joins TRBV5-1 to TRBJ1-4; 8 bases are a match to TRBD1. This chain's CDR3 is CASSWRTGPNEKLFF. DNA for the CDR3: TGCGCCAGCAGCTGGCGGACAGGGCCGAATGAAAAACTGTTTTTT.